These 27 T cell receptor beta chains came from one sample sequenced in a study of cytomegalovirus exposure and HLA in healthy donors. The PCR had 60 Vbeta and 13 Jbeta primers. The repertoire was sequenced with immunoSEQ multiplex PCR; TCRdb's copy has only in-frame clones and lacks some. The data contain 110,000 or so clones, more than 70% of them singletons. Sequencing input: PBMCs. These receptors came from a man aged 50 or older in good health and CMV-seropositive.

The chain couples TRBV18 to TRBJ1-1; tentative D call: TRBD1 (6 bases). The CDR3 length is 12 residues. The V and J ends lost 6 bases and 3 bases respectively, with 8 bases between them. From germline, CDR1 is KGHSH and CDR2 LQKENI. The CDR3 protein is CASSYRDTEAFF. The CDR3 DNA reads TGTGCCAGCTCCTACAGGGACACTGAAGCTTTCTTT.

This clone occurred a few times. The chain is built from TRBV18 and TRBJ2-3, with 9 bases aligning to TRBD1. The CDR3 has 15 amino acids. V shed 5 bases, J shed 2 bases, and the junction held 5 bases outside the gene matches. The germline V gene has CDR1 KGHSH and CDR2 LQKENI. The CDR3 is CASSLHRGPTDTQYF. In DNA, the CDR3 is TGTGCCAGCTCATTGCACAGGGGGCCCACAGATACGCAGTATTTT.

The chain couples TRBV19 to TRBJ2-7, with D possibly TRBD1 on 5 matching bases. V was trimmed by 1 base and J by 3 bases, leaving 10 bases between them. Germline lookup yields CDR1 LNHDA and CDR2 SQIVND (reference sequence). CDR3 length: 14 residues. The CDR3 here is CASSIVAGNYEQYF. The CDR3 region has the DNA TGTGCCAGTAGTATAGTGGCAGGGAACTACGAGCAGTACTTC.

The chain links TRBV5-4 to TRBJ2-1; 9 bases line up with TRBD1. The V gene's germline CDR1 is SGHNT and CDR2 YYREEE (reference sequence). The CDR3 sequence is 16 residues long. Trimming took 4 bases from V and 4 from J; bases not matched to a gene: 9. The CDR3, as DNA: TGTGCCAGCAGCCCCACCCGGGACAGGGCGTACAATGAGCAGTTCTTC. Translation gives CASSPTRDRAYNEQFF.

This chain joins TRBV7-9 and TRBJ2-7; TRBD1 matches at 9 bases. Per germline, CDR1 SEHNR and CDR2 FQNEAQ (reference sequence). The J segment lost 2 bases and the V segment lost 4 bases, leaving 3 bases of the junction unmatched. The CDR3 has 14 residues. As DNA, the CDR3 is TGTGCCAGCAGCTCCGGGACAGGGACCTACGAGCAGTACTTC. This gives the protein CASSSGTGTYEQYF.

This chain connects TRBV7-6 to TRBJ1-5, with a possible D match to TRBD1 (5 bases). Trimming stripped 0 bases from V and 7 bases from J, with 10 bases between. The CDR3 extends over 14 amino acids. Germline CDR1 is SGHVS and CDR2 is FNYEAQ. The CDR3 DNA sequence: TGTGCCAGCAGCTTAGCGCGGGGACGGCAGCCCCAGCATTTT. As protein: CASSLARGRQPQHF.

This clone was counted a few times. The gene calls are TRBV6-1 and TRBJ2-5, with D hard to call. The CDR3 covers 12 residues. The germline CDR1 and CDR2 sequences are MNHNS and SASEGT. The germline V and J ends were trimmed by 6 bases and 4 bases, with 9 bases remaining between them. CDR3 DNA: TGTGCCAGCAGCTTACAGACAGAGACCCAGTACTTC. It yields the protein CASSLQTETQYF.

The chain combines TRBV7-9 with TRBJ1-4, with TRBD1 matching 7 bases. Per germline, CDR1 SEHNR and CDR2 FQNEAQ (reference sequence). Trimming cost V 4 bases and J 0 bases; bases outside gene matches: 5. The CDR3 is 16 amino acids. The CDR3 DNA sequence: TGTGCCAGCAGCTCAGGGGGACGGGCAACTAATGAAAAACTGTTTTTT. Amino acids: CASSSGGRATNEKLFF.

This clone has a handful of counts. This chain uses TRBV7-9 with TRBJ1-4; the D gene is possibly TRBD1 (5 bases). In germline, CDR1 is SEHNR, CDR2 FQNEAQ (reference sequence). V was pared by 4 bases and J by 8 bases, with 17 bases between. This CDR3 contains 15 residues. CDR3 DNA: TGTGCCAGCAGCTCAGGGACTGCCCGAGGAGAAAAACTGTTTTTT. Translating gives CASSSGTARGEKLFF. Filled out from reference TRBV7-9 and TRBJ1-4, the complete variable domain reads DTGVSQNPRHKITKRGQNVTFRCDPISEHNRLYWYRQTLGQGPEFLTYFQNEAQLEKSRLLSDRFSAERPKGSFSTLEIQRTEQGDSAMYLCASSSGTARGEKLFFGSGTQLSVL.

This clone was picked up a small number of times. This sample also contains other DNA sequences that code for the same CDR3. V usage is TRBV29-1 and J usage is TRBJ2-3; 12 nucleotides agree with TRBD2. Germline V lookup: CDR1 SQVTM, CDR2 ANQGSEA. The trim removed 6 bases at V and 3 bases at J, leaving 4 bases unmatched. CDR3 length: 14 amino acids. The CDR3 loop reads CSVASGGATDTQYF. CDR3 DNA: TGCAGCGTCGCTAGCGGGGGGGCAACAGATACGCAGTATTTT.

The rearrangement uses TRBV14 and TRBJ2-2; tentative D call: TRBD2 (5 bases). The V end lost 4 bases, the J end lost 4 bases, and 13 bases lay between the germline ends. The length of the CDR3 is 15 residues. Germline CDR1 and CDR2: SGHDN and FVKESK. The chain's CDR3 is CASSRGSAGTGELFF. CDR3 bases: TGTGCCAGCAGCCGCGGGTCCGCGGGCACCGGGGAGCTGTTTTTT.

This sequence joins TRBV6-5 and TRBJ1-2, with unresolved D. The CDR3 totals 14 residues. V was clipped by 7 bases and J by 4 bases, with 16 bases between them. The V gene's germline CDR1 is MNHEY and CDR2 SVGAGI. CDR3 sequence (DNA): TGTGCCAGCATGGAGGGTGGCAACCGCTATGGCTACACCTTC. As protein: CASMEGGNRYGYTF.

The chain uses TRBV5-1 and TRBJ2-7; D perhaps matches TRBD1 (6 bases). V shed 1 base and J shed 2 bases, with 22 bases lying between them. Germline CDR1 and CDR2: SGHRS and YFSETQ. The CDR3 covers 18 residues. DNA of the CDR3: TGCGCCAGCAGCTTGAACCGGGACACATCCATCTATACCTACGAGCAGTACTTC. Translating it yields CASSLNRDTSIYTYEQYF.

This chain links TRBV4-3 with TRBJ2-7; 10 positions match TRBD1. This CDR3 has 16 amino acids. The germline CDR1 and CDR2 sequences are LGHNA and YSLEER. After removal of 4 bases from V and 4 bases from J, the junction contained 10 bases not matched to a gene. This chain's CDR3 is CASSRDRDRGIYEQYF. Written as DNA, the CDR3 is TGCGCCAGCAGCCGCGACCGGGACAGGGGAATTTACGAGCAGTACTTC.

The rearrangement uses TRBV28 and TRBJ2-5, with TRBD2 matching over 8 bases. Germline-derived CDR1 and CDR2 are MDHEN and SYDVKM. With 4 bases clipped from V and 3 bases from J, the junction kept 4 bases outside the gene matches. There are 14 residues in the CDR3. CDR3 protein: CASSWAGGKETQYF. CDR3 nucleotide sequence: TGTGCCAGCAGTTGGGCGGGAGGCAAAGAGACCCAGTACTTC.

In nucleotides, the CDR3 is TGTGCCAGCAGTTACCGGGAAGGGGGCTATGGCTACACCTTC. Protein: CASSYREGGYGYTF. This chain joins TRBV6-5 and TRBJ1-2, with a possible D match to TRBD1 (6 bases). Germline V gene sequence: CDR1 MNHEY, CDR2 SVGAGI. The CDR3 is made up of 14 amino acids. Trimming removed 2 bases at V and 4 bases at J, with 11 bases between.

This clone was seen just once. V is TRBV19 and J is TRBJ2-2; D may be TRBD2 (5 bases). CDR1 and CDR2 from the germline V gene are LNHDA and SQIVND (reference sequence). V lost 6 bases to trimming and J lost 5 bases, with 19 bases between them. The CDR3 spans 16 residues. CDR3 sequence reads: CASRLLERGNTGELFF. DNA for the CDR3: TGTGCCAGTAGATTGTTGGAGAGAGGGAATACCGGGGAGCTGTTTTTT.

In this sample, this clone turned up a few times. This chain joins TRBV4-1 and TRBJ2-7; tentatively, D is TRBD2 (5 bases). The CDR3 loop spans 19 amino acids. V gave up 3 bases and J gave up 1 base, with 25 bases separating them. Germline CDR1 reads MGHRA; CDR2 reads YSYEKL. This CDR3 reads CASSHAPPVGYGGSYEQYF. CDR3 coding DNA: TGCGCCAGCAGCCACGCTCCCCCCGTGGGATACGGCGGGTCCTACGAGCAGTACTTC.

The count of this clone is one. The gene calls are TRBV15 and TRBJ2-3; 8 bases align to TRBD2. The germline V gene has CDR1 LNHNV and CDR2 YYDKDF (reference sequence). Trimming removed 1 base from V and 3 bases from J; junction bases left unmatched: 3. CDR3 length equals 15 residues. In DNA, the CDR3 is TGTGCCACCAGCAGAGGGCGGGGGGCGACAGATACGCAGTATTTT. Translation gives CATSRGRGATDTQYF.

The rearrangement links TRBV7-8 to TRBJ2-7; 11 bases map to TRBD2. V shed 4 bases, J shed 4 bases, and the junction held 6 bases outside the gene matches. Germline V lookup: CDR1 SGHVS, CDR2 FQNEAQ. CDR3 length: 15 amino acids. The CDR3 region has the DNA TGTGCCAGCAGCTCACCCGGGACTAGCGGATACGAGCAGTACTTC. It specifies CASSSPGTSGYEQYF.

The V and J genes are TRBV27 and TRBJ2-5; tentatively, D is TRBD1 (6 bases). The CDR3 length is 15 residues. Trimming left V 1 base short and J 4 bases short, with 13 bases between. Germline V CDR1 and CDR2: MNHEY, SMNVEV (reference sequence). The CDR3 here is CASSLLLSDRETQYF. DNA for the CDR3: TGTGCCAGCAGTTTATTGCTTTCGGACAGAGAGACCCAGTACTTC.

The CDR3 is CASSPWDSNSYNEQFF. DNA of the CDR3: TGTGCCAGCAGCCCCTGGGACAGCAACTCCTACAATGAGCAGTTCTTC. The chain is built from TRBV7-9 and TRBJ2-1, with TRBD1 identical over 7 bases. Germline values: CDR1 SEHNR, CDR2 FQNEAQ (reference sequence). V was clipped by 5 bases and J by 0 bases; unmatched bases: 7. This CDR3 spans 16 amino acids.

This clone was counted once. The chain has TRBV5-1 and TRBJ2-7; possible D gene TRBD2, 6 bases. The CDR3 is 12 residues long. Trimming shortened V by 4 bases and J by 6 bases, and 11 bases separated the two germline ends. Per germline, CDR1 SGHRS and CDR2 YFSETQ. In nucleotides, the CDR3 is TGCGCCAGCAGCCCCGCGGGGTTCGAGCAGTACTTC. It yields the protein CASSPAGFEQYF. Complete variable domain (other parts from reference TRBV5-1 and TRBJ2-7): KAGVTQTPRYLIKTRGQQVTLSCSPISGHRSVSWYQQTPGQGLQFLFEYFSETQRNKGNFPGRFSGRQFSNSRSEMNVSTLELGDSALYLCASSPAGFEQYFGPGTRLTVT.

The chain recombines TRBV14 with TRBJ2-3; D unclear. Between the trimmed V and J ends, which lost 1 base and 1 base, there was a span of 12 bases. This CDR3 has 16 amino acids. CDR1 and CDR2 from the germline V gene are SGHDN and FVKESK. Here the CDR3 DNA reads TGTGCCAGCAGCCAAGTTTTGGGCCTGGGCACAGATACGCAGTATTTT. Translation: CASSQVLGLGTDTQYF.

CDR3 protein: CASSLGQGANTEAFF. The CDR3 region has the DNA TGCGCCAGCAGCTTGGGACAGGGCGCGAACACTGAAGCTTTCTTT. The gene calls are TRBV5-1 and TRBJ1-1, with 7 bases fitting TRBD1. J lost 1 base, V lost 0 bases, and 3 bases had no gene match. In germline, CDR1 is SGHRS, CDR2 YFSETQ. This CDR3 region has 15 residues.

The chain combines TRBV6-5 with TRBJ1-1; D unresolved. The CDR3 extends over 11 amino acids. Deletions cut 8 bases from V and 6 bases from J, with 10 bases between. Germline values: CDR1 MNHEY, CDR2 SVGAGI. The chain's CDR3 is CASRGRSEAFF. DNA for the CDR3: TGTGCCAGCCGGGGTCGCTCTGAAGCTTTCTTT.

The chain has TRBV6-1 and TRBJ1-5; TRBD1 matches 8 bases. The germline CDR1 and CDR2 sequences are MNHNS and SASEGT. The V segment lost 8 bases and the J segment 6 bases; nucleotides outside the gene matches: 9. CDR3 length equals 14 residues. CDR3 in amino acids: CASRSTGGSQPQHF. DNA for the CDR3: TGTGCCAGCCGGAGCACAGGGGGGAGTCAGCCCCAGCATTTT.